The 18 T cell receptor beta chains presented below share a single source sample, sequenced in a study of early T cells in non-severe SARS-CoV-2 infection. TCRdb independently ran MiXCR on the 5' RACE reads; one entry per CDR3 protein. The top ten clones hold approximately 1.1% of a sample with more than 60,000 distinct CDR3 sequences, more than 10% of them seen once. The sequenced sample was whole blood, obtained at baseline. Receptors were obtained from an adult who was a healthcare worker with PCR-confirmed SARS-CoV-2 infection or an uninfected control (not recorded which). The donor label of this sample is uncertain.

This rearrangement joins TRBV5-1 to TRBJ2-3, with D perhaps assigned TRBD1 or TRBD2 (6 bases each). Germline CDR1 is SGHRS and CDR2 is YFSETQ. The germline V and J ends were trimmed by 0 bases and 2 bases, with 13 bases remaining between them. The CDR3 has 16 amino acids. The CDR3 loop reads CASSLGRGGTTDTQYF. For the CDR3, the DNA is TGCGCCAGCAGCTTGGGGAGAGGGGGGACCACAGATACGCAGTATTTT. The entire variable domain, with the rest obtained from reference TRBV5-1 and TRBJ2-3, is as follows: KAGVTQTPRYLIKTRGQQVTLSCSPISGHRSVSWYQQTPGQGLQFLFEYFSETQRNKGNFPGRFSGRQFSNSRSEMNVSTLELGDSALYLCASSLGRGGTTDTQYFGPGTRLTVL.

This clonotype was picked up many times. The chain employs TRBV12-3 or TRBV12-4 and TRBJ2-1; 12 bases fit TRBD2. V gave up 6 bases and J gave up 9 bases; unmatched junction bases: 9. The CDR3 totals 15 residues. The CDR3 reads CASSLTSGGRGEQFF. The DNA of the CDR3 is TGTGCCAGCAGCTTGACTAGCGGGGGTCGCGGTGAGCAGTTCTTC.

This clonotype was seen more than once but under ten times. The CDR3 reads CASSALPGETQYF. For the CDR3, the DNA is TGTGCCAGCAGCGCGCTTCCGGGCGAGACCCAGTACTTC. This chain uses TRBV9 with TRBJ2-5, with D uncertain. This CDR3 is built from 13 residues. Germline V CDR1 and CDR2: SGDLS, YYNGEE. The V gene lost 3 bases and the J gene lost 5 bases, with 11 bases spanning the gap.

This clonotype was seen ten or more times. This chain joins TRBV12-3 or TRBV12-4 and TRBJ2-5; D is possibly TRBD2 (5 bases). The CDR3 length is 13 residues. Trimming cost V 8 bases and J 4 bases, with 14 bases left between them. DNA of the CDR3: TGTGCCAGCCGGTTCGGGGTTGTAGAGACCCAGTACTTC. Protein product: CASRFGVVETQYF.

This clonotype showed up just a few times. The chain employs TRBV4-1 and TRBJ2-7; D uncertain. V lost 2 bases and J 3 bases, leaving 8 bases between the germline ends. The CDR3 runs to 13 residues. Germline CDR1 reads MGHRA; CDR2 reads YSYEKL. CDR3 coding DNA: TGCGCCAGCAGCCAACAGGTTTACTACGAGCAGTACGTC. This encodes CASSQQVYYEQYV.

This clonotype was counted between two and nine times. The rearrangement links TRBV6-6 to TRBJ2-7, with D perhaps TRBD2 (5 bases). Trimming left V 7 bases short and J 1 base short, with 17 bases between. The CDR3 covers 15 residues. CDR1 and CDR2 (germline): MNHNY, SVGAGI (reference sequence). The CDR3 loop is CASNAGIGLSYEQYV. The CDR3 DNA reads TGTGCCAGCAACGCGGGCATAGGGTTATCCTACGAGCAGTACGTC.

The chain is built from TRBV6-1 and TRBJ1-1, with a tentative D call TRBD1 (5 bases). CDR1 MNHNS and CDR2 SASEGT come from the germline V gene. Trimming pared 6 bases from V and 2 bases from J, leaving 10 bases between. The CDR3 is 13 residues long. The CDR3 sequence: CASRDSYNTEAFF. CDR3 in DNA: TGTGCCAGCAGAGACAGCTATAACACTGAAGCTTTCTTT.

The rearrangement uses TRBV29-1 and TRBJ1-1, with TRBD1 as a possible D gene (5 bases). CDR3 length: 15 residues. CDR1 is SQVTM and CDR2 is ANQGSEA in the germline V gene. V gave up 6 bases and J gave up 1 base, with 18 bases separating them. The DNA of the CDR3 is TGCAGCGTGACTCTACGACAGTTCCAGAACACTGAAGCTTTCTTT. Its translation: CSVTLRQFQNTEAFF.

This clonotype occurred a few times. The V and J genes are TRBV7-8 and TRBJ2-7; D is undetermined. The CDR3 consists of 13 residues. CDR1 and CDR2 (germline): SGHVS, FQNEAQ. Trimming pared 1 base from V and 5 bases from J, leaving 9 bases between. The CDR3 bases are TGTGCCAGCAGCTTAGGGGTTAGGCACGAGCAGTACGTC. It is translated as CASSLGVRHEQYV.

The table lists this clonotype with many counts. The chain combines TRBV6-5 with TRBJ1-5; the D gene is possibly TRBD1 (5 bases). CDR1 is MNHEY, CDR2 SVGAGI, per germline. The CDR3 is made up of 14 amino acids. V lost 0 bases to trimming and J lost 2 bases, with 5 bases between them. The CDR3 region has the DNA TGTGCCAGCAGTTACTCCAGGGGCAATCAGCCCCAGCATTTT. This sequence encodes CASSYSRGNQPQHF.

This clonotype was found many times. The chain is built from TRBV6-1 and TRBJ2-7; possible D gene TRBD1, 6 bases. The CDR3 spans 13 residues. V was trimmed by 6 bases and J by 3 bases, leaving 12 bases between them. Germline assignment: CDR1 MNHNS and CDR2 SASEGT. CDR3 coding DNA: TGTGCCAGCAGCTACGGACAGAACTACGAGCAGTACGTC. Translating gives CASSYGQNYEQYV.

This clonotype was seen ten or more times. The CDR3 protein is CASSSGRYETQYF. The CDR3 DNA is TGTGCCAGCAGTTCAGGGCGTTACGAGACCCAGTACTTC. The chain links TRBV27 to TRBJ2-5; TRBD1 is a possible D gene (5 bases). The V gene lost 4 bases and the J gene lost 5 bases, with 11 bases spanning the gap. Germline CDR1 is MNHEY and CDR2 is SMNVEV (reference sequence). The CDR3 is 13 residues long.

This clonotype was seen ten or more times. The chain uses TRBV7-3 and TRBJ2-1; 9 positions match TRBD1. Germline-derived CDR1 and CDR2 are SGHTA and FQGTGA. The CDR3 totals 13 residues. Unmatched junction bases numbered 4, after V lost 5 bases and J lost 8 bases. CDR3 sequence reads: CASSPGQGHEQFF. In nucleotides, the CDR3 is TGTGCCAGCAGCCCGGGACAGGGCCATGAGCAGTTCTTC.

The chain links TRBV12-3 or TRBV12-4 to TRBJ1-2; D is ambiguous. This CDR3 is built from 11 residues. The V and J ends lost 10 bases and 4 bases respectively, with 10 bases between them. The CDR3 protein is CATGRGYGYTF. Here the CDR3 DNA reads TGTGCCACCGGACGTGGCTATGGCTACACCTTC.

This rearrangement joins TRBV27 to TRBJ2-1; D is undetermined. The CDR3 loop spans 13 amino acids. The germline V gene encodes CDR1 MNHEY and CDR2 SMNVEV (reference sequence). Trimming took off 2 bases at V and 4 bases at J, with 6 bases between the two ends. DNA for the CDR3: TGTGCCAGCAGTTTAGGGCTGTACAATGAGCAGTTCTTC. Protein sequence: CASSLGLYNEQFF.

This clonotype was seen many times. The chain combines TRBV12-3 or TRBV12-4 with TRBJ1-1, with D tentatively TRBD1 (5 bases). This CDR3 comprises 14 residues. V lost 6 bases and J lost 0, with 11 bases in between. The CDR3 region has the DNA TGTGCCAGCAGGTCGGGACGATTGAACACTGAAGCTTTCTTT. The encoded protein is CASRSGRLNTEAFF.

This clonotype appeared a few times. The rearrangement links TRBV30 to TRBJ2-1; 10 nucleotides match TRBD1. This CDR3 spans 14 amino acids. Germline values: CDR1 GTSNPN, CDR2 SVGIG (reference sequence). V lost 3 bases to trimming and J lost 4 bases; unmatched junction nucleotides: 3. The DNA of the CDR3 is TGTGCCTGGAGCCGGGACAGGGGATACAATGAGCAGTTCTTC. Translating gives CAWSRDRGYNEQFF.

This clonotype showed up many times. V is TRBV19 and J is TRBJ1-6; 9 positions match TRBD1. Germline loops: CDR1 LNHDA, CDR2 SQIVND (reference sequence). The V and J ends lost 10 bases and 5 bases, in that order; junction bases with no gene match: 9. The CDR3 covers 15 residues. The CDR3 region is CATQLGTGHNSPLHF. The CDR3 DNA sequence: TGTGCCACCCAACTCGGGACAGGGCATAATTCACCCCTCCACTTT.